Below are 9 T cell receptor beta chains sequenced from a single sample in a study of blood T cell repertoires in COVID-19. The assay was immunoSEQ multiplex PCR, and TCRdb's table has in-frame clones only and misses some. The profile covers 60,000 to 90,000 clones, with over 80% appearing a single time and around 3.3% taken by the ten largest. Specimen: peripheral blood. The source is a man aged 50 or older with acute or convalescent COVID-19.

This sequence joins TRBV7-6 and TRBJ1-6, with a possible D match to TRBD1 (6 bases). CDR1 and CDR2 (germline): SGHVS, FNYEAQ. V lost 5 bases, J lost 6 bases, and 17 bases lay in between. This CDR3 spans 16 amino acids. CDR3 bases: TGTGCCAGCAGCCCTAGGGTTTCAGGGGCTAATTCACCCCTCCACTTT. It specifies CASSPRVSGANSPLHF. Full variable domain (outside the CDR3, taken from reference TRBV7-6 and TRBJ1-6): GAGVSQSPRYKVTKRGQDVALRCDPISGHVSLYWYRQALGQGPEFLTYFNYEAQQDKSGLPNDRFSAERPEGSISTLTIQRTEQRDSAMYRCASSPRVSGANSPLHFGNGTRLTVT.

The chain links TRBV5-1 to TRBJ2-2; TRBD2 aligns across 9 bases. Germline V gene data show CDR1 as SGHRS and CDR2 as YFSETQ. V trimming: 4 bases; J trimming: 5 bases; junction bases outside the gene matches: 6. The CDR3 is made up of 15 amino acids. CDR3: CASSIGTSPTGELFF. Written as DNA, the CDR3 is TGCGCCAGCAGCATCGGGACTAGCCCGACCGGGGAGCTGTTTTTT.

The rearrangement joins TRBV12-3 or TRBV12-4 to TRBJ1-2, with 9 bases lining up with TRBD1. The CDR3 spans 13 residues. V lost 6 bases and J lost 6; bases outside the gene matches: 5. CDR3 in amino acids: CASRKTGGNGYTF. Here the CDR3 DNA reads TGTGCCAGCAGGAAGACAGGGGGGAATGGCTACACCTTC.

The J gene is TRBJ1-2, the V gene TRBV7-2; 7 bases agree with TRBD1. CDR1 and CDR2 (germline): SGHTA, FQGNSA. Trimming removed 1 base from V and 7 bases from J; junction bases left unmatched: 6. The CDR3 length is 14 residues. The CDR3 sequence is CASSLVNRGAGYTF. The CDR3 DNA sequence: TGTGCCAGCAGCTTAGTCAACAGGGGTGCTGGCTACACCTTC.

The genes are TRBV6-5 and TRBJ1-6; TRBD1 is a possible D gene (6 bases). Germline CDR1 and CDR2: MNHEY and SVGAGI. The CDR3 covers 16 residues. V lost 6 bases and J 0 bases, leaving 12 bases between the germline ends. CDR3 in DNA: TGTGCCAGCAGATACACAGGGAGCTCCTATAATTCACCCCTCCACTTT. It yields the protein CASRYTGSSYNSPLHF.

This clone appeared once. V gene TRBV5-1 combines with J gene TRBJ1-2; no clear D gene. The germline V and J ends were trimmed by 6 bases and 0 bases, with 9 bases remaining between them. Germline V lookup: CDR1 SGHRS, CDR2 YFSETQ. The CDR3 totals 13 residues. The CDR3 region is CASTPEANYGYTF. The CDR3 DNA reads as TGCGCCAGCACCCCGGAGGCTAACTATGGCTACACCTTC.

The V and J genes are TRBV27 and TRBJ2-5; D perhaps matches TRBD1 (5 bases). Trimming shortened V by 2 bases and J by 0 bases, and 16 bases separated the two germline ends. Germline CDR1 is MNHEY and CDR2 is SMNVEV (reference sequence). The CDR3 runs to 17 residues. CDR3 region: CASSLRVRGGYQETQYF. Written as DNA, the CDR3 is TGTGCCAGCAGTTTAAGGGTTAGGGGTGGGTACCAAGAGACCCAGTACTTC.

The chain has TRBV6-6 and TRBJ2-7, with 10 bases aligning to TRBD1. Germline CDR1 reads MNHNY; CDR2 reads SVGAGI (reference sequence). This CDR3 spans 15 amino acids. J was trimmed by 5 bases and V by 6 bases; bases with no gene match: 10. Here the CDR3 reads CASRKPGTGVDEQYF. The CDR3 DNA sequence: TGTGCCAGCAGAAAACCCGGGACAGGGGTCGACGAGCAGTACTTC.

The rearrangement uses TRBV27 and TRBJ1-6; D is unclear. CDR3 length: 12 residues. Trimming removed 7 bases at V and 12 bases at J, with 13 bases between. The germline V gene has CDR1 MNHEY and CDR2 SMNVEV (reference sequence). CDR3 loop: CASTSTEGPLHF. CDR3 sequence (DNA): TGTGCCAGCACGTCCACGGAGGGACCCCTCCACTTT.